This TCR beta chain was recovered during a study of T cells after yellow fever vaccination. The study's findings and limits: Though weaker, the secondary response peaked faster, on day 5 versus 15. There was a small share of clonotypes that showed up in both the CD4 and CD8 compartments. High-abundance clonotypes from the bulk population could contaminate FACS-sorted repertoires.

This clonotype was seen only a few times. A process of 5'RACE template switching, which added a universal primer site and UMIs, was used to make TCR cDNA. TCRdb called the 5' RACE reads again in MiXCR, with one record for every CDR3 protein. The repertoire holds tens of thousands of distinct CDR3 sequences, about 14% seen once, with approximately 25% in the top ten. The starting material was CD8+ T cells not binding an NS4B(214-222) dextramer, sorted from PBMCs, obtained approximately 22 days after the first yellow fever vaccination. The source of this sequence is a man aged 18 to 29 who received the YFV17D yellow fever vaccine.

The chain's CDR3 is CATSQSGGGSYNEQFF. The CDR3 coding sequence is TGTGCCACCAGTCAATCGGGGGGGGGATCCTACAATGAGCAGTTCTTC. This sequence joins TRBV24-1 and TRBJ2-1; TRBD2 matches at 8 bases. Germline CDR1 reads KGHDR; CDR2 reads SFDVKD. The trim removed 6 bases at V and 1 base at J, leaving 7 bases unmatched. The CDR3 contains 16 residues.